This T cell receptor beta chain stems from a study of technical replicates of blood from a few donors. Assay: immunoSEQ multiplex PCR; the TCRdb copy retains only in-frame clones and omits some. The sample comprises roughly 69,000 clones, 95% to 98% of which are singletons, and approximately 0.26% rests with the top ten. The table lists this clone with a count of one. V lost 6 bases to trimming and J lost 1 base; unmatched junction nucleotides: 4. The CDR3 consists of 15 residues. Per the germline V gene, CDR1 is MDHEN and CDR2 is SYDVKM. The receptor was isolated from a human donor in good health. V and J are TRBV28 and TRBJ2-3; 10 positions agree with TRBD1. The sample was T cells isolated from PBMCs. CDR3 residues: CASSPGTGGTDTQYF. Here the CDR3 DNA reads TGTGCCAGCAGCCCCGGGACAGGGGGCACAGATACGCAGTATTTT.